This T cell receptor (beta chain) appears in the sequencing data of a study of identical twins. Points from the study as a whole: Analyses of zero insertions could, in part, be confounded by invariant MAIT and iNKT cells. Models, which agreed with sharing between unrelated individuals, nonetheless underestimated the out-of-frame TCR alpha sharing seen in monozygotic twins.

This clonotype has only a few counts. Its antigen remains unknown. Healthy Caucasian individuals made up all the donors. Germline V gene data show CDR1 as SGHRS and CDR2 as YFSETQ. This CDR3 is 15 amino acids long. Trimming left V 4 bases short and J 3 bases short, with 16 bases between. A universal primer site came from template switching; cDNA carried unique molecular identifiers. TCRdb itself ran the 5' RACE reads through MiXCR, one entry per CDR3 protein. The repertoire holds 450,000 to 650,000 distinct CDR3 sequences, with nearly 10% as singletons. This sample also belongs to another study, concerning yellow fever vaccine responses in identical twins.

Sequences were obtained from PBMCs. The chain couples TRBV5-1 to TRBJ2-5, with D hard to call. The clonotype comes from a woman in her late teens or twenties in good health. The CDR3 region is CASSTHPGLEETQYF. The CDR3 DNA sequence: TGCGCCAGCAGCACCCATCCCGGGCTAGAAGAGACCCAGTACTTC.